Listed below are T cell receptor beta chains from one sample, sequenced in a study of blood T cell repertoires in COVID-19. Sequencing used immunoSEQ multiplex PCR; TCRdb keeps in-frame clones, though not all of them. The sample consists of approximately 300,000 clones, roughly 83% of them appearing once. Sequenced input: peripheral blood. The receptors shown here come from a woman aged 50 to 60 with acute or convalescent COVID-19. Each CDR3 is given with its conserved first and last residue. The order of the fields is clone size, J gene, D gene, V gene, CDR3 DNA, CDR3 protein. A D gene is named only where the DNA matches it firmly. A clone size is listed for some rows: how often the clone was seen (once, few, many), or a class if it is expanded.

-	TRBJ1-2	-	TRBV27	TGTGCCAGACAGGTCAAGTATGGCTACACCTTC	CARQVKYGYTF
-	TRBJ2-2	TRBD1	TRBV27	TGTGCCAGCAGCCTAGACCCCCCGGGGACAGGGATACTCACCGGGGAGCTGTTTTTT	CASSLDPPGTGILTGELFF
-	TRBJ2-7	TRBD2	TRBV5-5	TGTGCCAGCAGCTTGTTGTCTAGCGGTAACTACGAGCAGTACTTC	CASSLLSSGNYEQYF
-	TRBJ2-4	TRBD2	TRBV19	TGTGCCAGTAGCCGGACTAGCGGGGCCAAAAACATTCAGTACTTC	CASSRTSGAKNIQYF
-	TRBJ1-3	-	TRBV7-8	TGTGCCAGCAGCTTAGGGACTCTCAACACCATATATTTT	CASSLGTLNTIYF
-	TRBJ2-1	-	TRBV9	TGTGCCAGCAGCGTAGGGGGCGTTGGTGAGCAGTTCTTC	CASSVGGVGEQFF
-	TRBJ2-2	-	TRBV19	TGTGCCAGTAGTATAAACCTAGCCTCGGGGACCGGGGAGCTGTTTTTT	CASSINLASGTGELFF
-	TRBJ2-7	-	TRBV6-5	TGTGCCACCACCCTCGCGGGCGAGCAGTACTTC	CATTLAGEQYF
-	TRBJ2-2	-	TRBV28	TGTGCCAGCAGTTTCACTCTAAACAGGCCCGGGGAGCTGTTTTTT	CASSFTLNRPGELFF
few	TRBJ1-1	-	TRBV6-1	TGTGCCAGCAGTGAGAGTGGGCGGGGAGAAGCTTTCTTT	CASSESGRGEAFF
-	TRBJ2-1	TRBD1	TRBV7-7	TGTGCTATACAGGGGCCAGACGGGCAGTTCTTC	CAIQGPDGQFF
-	TRBJ2-3	TRBD2	TRBV6-5	TGTGCCAGCGATAGCGGGACTAGCACAGATACGCAGTATTTT	CASDSGTSTDTQYF
-	TRBJ2-1	TRBD2	TRBV19	TGTGCCAGTAGTATTGGGACTAGCGGCAATGAGCAGTTCTTC	CASSIGTSGNEQFF
-	TRBJ2-2	-	TRBV5-1	TGCGCCAGCAGCTTGGGGAGACTAGAGAAAACCGGGGAGCTGTTTTTT	CASSLGRLEKTGELFF